One sample yielded the 11 T cell receptor beta chains listed below, sequenced in a study of blood T cell repertoires in COVID-19. The repertoire was sequenced with immunoSEQ multiplex PCR; TCRdb's copy has only in-frame clones and lacks some. The profile covers about 400,000 clones, with roughly 91% appearing a single time and 1.5% to 2% taken by the ten largest. Sequences were obtained from PBMCs or T cells enriched from blood (not recorded which). The receptors originated from a woman under 40 who had recovered from COVID-19.

This chain links TRBV5-8 with TRBJ2-3, with TRBD1 matching over 7 bases. Trimming at V came to 4 bases and at J to 7 bases, leaving 3 bases not matched to a gene. The V gene's germline CDR1 is SGHTS and CDR2 YDEGEE. CDR3 size: 12 residues. CDR3 sequence: CASSPTGYTQYF. The CDR3 DNA sequence: TGTGCCAGCAGCCCGACAGGGTATACGCAGTATTTT.

Turning to this clone: Other DNA sequences from this sample encode an identical CDR3 as well. The gene calls are TRBV6-5 and TRBJ1-1; D ambiguous. Trimming pared 6 bases from V and 7 bases from J, leaving 9 bases between. In germline, CDR1 is MNHEY, CDR2 SVGAGI. The CDR3 is 11 amino acids. This chain's CDR3 is CASSRQDEAFF. The CDR3 DNA reads as TGTGCCAGCAGCCGACAAGATGAAGCTTTCTTT.

The rearrangement links TRBV5-1 to TRBJ1-1, with a weak D call TRBD1 (5 bases). V lost 3 bases and J 6 bases, leaving 12 bases between the germline ends. This CDR3 contains 13 residues. Germline V lookup: CDR1 SGHRS, CDR2 YFSETQ. The CDR3 region is CASSSATGAEAFF. The CDR3 coding sequence is TGCGCCAGCAGCTCGGCCACAGGAGCTGAAGCTTTCTTT.

V gene TRBV6-5 combines with J gene TRBJ2-3; 11 bases fit TRBD2. This CDR3 region has 15 residues. Germline V gene data show CDR1 as MNHEY and CDR2 as SVGAGI. The trim removed 7 bases at V and 0 bases at J, leaving 3 bases unmatched. The CDR3 coding sequence is TGTGCCAGCACGACTAGCGGGAAGAGCACAGATACGCAGTATTTT. This sequence encodes CASTTSGKSTDTQYF.

V is TRBV4-2 and J is TRBJ2-3, with 11 bases lining up with TRBD2. Germline-derived CDR1 and CDR2 are LGHNA and YNFKEQ. V shed 3 bases and J 5 bases; nucleotides not matched to a gene: 7. The CDR3 spans 16 residues. This chain's CDR3 is CASSHLLAGGEDTQYF. DNA for the CDR3: TGTGCCAGCAGCCATCTCTTAGCGGGGGGGGAAGATACGCAGTATTTT.

The chain uses TRBV5-1 and TRBJ2-7; 8 positions match TRBD1. Germline V CDR1 and CDR2: SGHRS, YFSETQ. This CDR3 comprises 14 residues. Trimming cost V 5 bases and J 3 bases; bases outside gene matches: 7. CDR3: CASSFEDRDYEQYF. CDR3 sequence (DNA): TGCGCCAGCAGTTTTGAGGACAGGGACTACGAGCAGTACTTC.

This sequence joins TRBV6-5 and TRBJ2-1; D is possibly TRBD2 (6 bases). Germline loops: CDR1 MNHEY, CDR2 SVGAGI. The CDR3 has 13 amino acids. V lost 0 bases to trimming and J lost 7 bases, with 7 bases between them. CDR3 in DNA: TGTGCCAGCAGTTACTCCCGGGGGAATGAGCAGTTCTTC. Translating gives CASSYSRGNEQFF.

This clone has just a few counts. This chain links TRBV30 with TRBJ1-6, with 7 bases matching TRBD1. CDR3 length: 16 residues. Germline loops: CDR1 GTSNPN, CDR2 SVGIG (reference sequence). The junction had 10 bases not matched to a gene; V was cut back by 8 bases and J by 0 bases. CDR3 sequence: CATRGDSHSYNSPLHF. In DNA form, the CDR3 reads TGTGCCACCCGCGGGGACAGTCACTCCTATAATTCACCCCTCCACTTT.

This clone was found once. The chain recombines TRBV28 with TRBJ2-3, with TRBD1 matching 10 bases. In germline, CDR1 is MDHEN, CDR2 SYDVKM. The CDR3 consists of 14 residues. The V and J ends lost 7 bases and 5 bases, in that order; junction bases with no gene match: 6. CDR3 protein: CASNRQGAGDTQYF. The CDR3 nucleotides are TGTGCCAGCAATCGACAGGGGGCGGGAGATACGCAGTATTTT. Full variable domain (rest looked up from reference TRBV28 and TRBJ2-3): DVKVTQSSRYLVKRTGEKVFLECVQDMDHENMFWYRQDPGLGLRLIYFSYDVKMKEKGDIPEGYSVSREKKERFSLILESASTNQTSMYLCASNRQGAGDTQYFGPGTRLTVL.

The chain carries TRBV11-2 and TRBJ2-7; perhaps TRBD1 as D (6 bases). Per germline, CDR1 SGHAT and CDR2 FQNNGV. V was cut by 0 bases and J by 0 bases, with 12 bases left in between. The CDR3 sequence is 16 residues long. CDR3 sequence: CASSLDQGLVSYEQYF. The CDR3, as DNA: TGTGCCAGCAGCTTAGACCAGGGGCTCGTCTCCTACGAGCAGTACTTC. Based on the CDR3 plus reference TRBV11-2 and TRBJ2-7, the full variable domain is EAGVAQSPRYKIIEKRQSVAFWCNPISGHATLYWYQQILGQGPKLLIQFQNNGVVDDSQLPKDRFSAERLKGVDSTLKIQPAKLEDSAVYLCASSLDQGLVSYEQYFGPGTRLTVT.

The chain carries TRBV3-1 (or the pseudogene TRBV3-2) and TRBJ2-5; 8 bases align to TRBD1. V shed 1 base, J shed 4 bases, and the junction held 8 bases outside the gene matches. From germline, CDR1 is LGHDT and CDR2 YNNKEL (reference sequence). The CDR3 runs to 16 residues. The CDR3 bases are TGTGCCAGCAGCCAAGGGGTGGCAGGGGGCCCAGAGACCCAGTACTTC. Protein sequence: CASSQGVAGGPETQYF.